This TCR beta chain was profiled in a study of blood T cell repertoires in COVID-19. In the authors' workflow: Counts of nucleated cells, estimated from reference gene primer amplification, were obtained. The repertoire was sequenced with immunoSEQ multiplex PCR; TCRdb's copy has only in-frame clones and lacks some. For V, J and clone size, that table is used; D and trimming come from the DNA. This sample has about 89,000 clones, with more than 80% found just once. The germline CDR1 and CDR2 sequences are KGHSH and LQKENI. The J segment lost 7 bases and the V segment lost 4 bases, leaving 3 bases of the junction unmatched. The CDR3 has 12 amino acids.

The sequencing sample was made of peripheral blood. The receptor was derived from a woman aged 80 or over with acute or convalescent COVID-19. The J gene is TRBJ1-1, the V gene TRBV18, with 7 positions matching TRBD1. The CDR3 spells CASSLRQGEAFF. The CDR3 coding sequence is TGTGCCAGCTCACTTCGACAGGGTGAAGCTTTCTTT.